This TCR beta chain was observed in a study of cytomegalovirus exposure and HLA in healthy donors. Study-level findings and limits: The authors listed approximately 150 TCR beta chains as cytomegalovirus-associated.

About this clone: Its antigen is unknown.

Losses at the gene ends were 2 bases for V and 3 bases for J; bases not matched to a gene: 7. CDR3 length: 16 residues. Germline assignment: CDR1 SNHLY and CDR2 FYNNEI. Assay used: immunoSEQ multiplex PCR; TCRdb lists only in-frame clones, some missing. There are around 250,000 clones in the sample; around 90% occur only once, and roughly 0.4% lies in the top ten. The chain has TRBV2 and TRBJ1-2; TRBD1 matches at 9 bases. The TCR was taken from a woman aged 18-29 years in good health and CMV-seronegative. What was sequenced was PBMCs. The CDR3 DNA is TGTGCCAGCAGTGAAACTCGGGACAGGGCTGACTATGGCTACACCTTC. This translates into CASSETRDRADYGYTF.